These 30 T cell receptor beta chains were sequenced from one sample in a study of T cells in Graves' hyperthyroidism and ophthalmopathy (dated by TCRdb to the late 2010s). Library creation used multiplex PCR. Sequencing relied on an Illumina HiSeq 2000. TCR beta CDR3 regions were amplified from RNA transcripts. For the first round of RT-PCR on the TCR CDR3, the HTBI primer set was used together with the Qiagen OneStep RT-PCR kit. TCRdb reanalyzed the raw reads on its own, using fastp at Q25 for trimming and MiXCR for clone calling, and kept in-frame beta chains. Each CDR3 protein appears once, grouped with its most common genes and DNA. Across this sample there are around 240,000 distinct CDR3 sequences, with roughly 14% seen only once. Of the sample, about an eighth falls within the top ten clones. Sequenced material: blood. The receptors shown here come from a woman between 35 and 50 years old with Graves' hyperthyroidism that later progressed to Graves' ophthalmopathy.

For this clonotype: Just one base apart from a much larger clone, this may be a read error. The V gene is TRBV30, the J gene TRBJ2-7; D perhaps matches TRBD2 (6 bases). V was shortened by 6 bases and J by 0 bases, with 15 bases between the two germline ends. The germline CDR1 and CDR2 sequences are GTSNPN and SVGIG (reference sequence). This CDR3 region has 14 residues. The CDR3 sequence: CACIGRGSSYEQYF. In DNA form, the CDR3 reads TGTGCCTGCATTGGTCGGGGGTCCTCCTACGAGCAGTACTTC.

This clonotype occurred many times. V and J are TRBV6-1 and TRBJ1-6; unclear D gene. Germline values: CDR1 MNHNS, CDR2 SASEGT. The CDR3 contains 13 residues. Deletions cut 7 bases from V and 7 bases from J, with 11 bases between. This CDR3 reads CASIRGINSPLHF. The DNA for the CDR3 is TGTGCCAGCATCCGAGGCATCAATTCACCCCTCCACTTT.

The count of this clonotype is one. CDR3 amino acids: CASSFGGPKVKLFF. For the CDR3, the DNA is TGTGCCAGCAGTTTTGGGGGGCCGAAGGTTAAACTGTTTTTT. The chain recombines TRBV12-3 or TRBV12-4 with TRBJ1-4; possible D gene TRBD1, 6 bases. Trimming removed 3 bases at V and 11 bases at J, with 16 bases between. This CDR3 comprises 14 residues.

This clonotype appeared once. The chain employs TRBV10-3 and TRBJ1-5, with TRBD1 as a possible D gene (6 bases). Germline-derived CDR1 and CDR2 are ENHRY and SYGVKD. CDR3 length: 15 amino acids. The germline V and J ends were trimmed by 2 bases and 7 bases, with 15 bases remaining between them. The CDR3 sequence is CAISEGRGFGQPQHF. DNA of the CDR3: TGTGCCATCAGTGAGGGCAGGGGTTTTGGACAGCCCCAGCATTTT.

DNA of the CDR3: TGTGCCAGCAACTTACTGGGGGAGCTGTTTTTT. This sequence encodes CASNLLGELFF. This rearrangement joins TRBV4-2 to TRBJ2-2; D is unclear. The CDR3 covers 11 residues. Trimming stripped 7 bases from V and 8 bases from J, with 8 bases between. CDR1 is LGHNA, CDR2 YNFKEQ, per germline.

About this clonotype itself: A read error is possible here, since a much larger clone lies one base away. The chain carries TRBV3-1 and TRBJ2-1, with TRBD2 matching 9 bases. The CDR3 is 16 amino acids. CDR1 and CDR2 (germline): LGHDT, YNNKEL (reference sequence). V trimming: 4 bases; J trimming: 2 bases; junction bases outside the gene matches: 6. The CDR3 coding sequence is TGTGCCAGCAGCCGCCTGACTAGCGGTCCCTACAATGAGCAGTTCTTC. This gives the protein CASSRLTSGPYNEQFF.

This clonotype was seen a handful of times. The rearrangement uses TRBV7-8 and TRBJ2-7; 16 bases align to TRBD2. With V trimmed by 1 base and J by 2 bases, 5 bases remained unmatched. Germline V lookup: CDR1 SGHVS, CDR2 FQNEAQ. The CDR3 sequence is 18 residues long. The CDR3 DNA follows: TGTGCCAGCAGCTTAGGGGGGACTAGCGGGAGGGGCCCCTACGAGCAGTACTTC. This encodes CASSLGGTSGRGPYEQYF.

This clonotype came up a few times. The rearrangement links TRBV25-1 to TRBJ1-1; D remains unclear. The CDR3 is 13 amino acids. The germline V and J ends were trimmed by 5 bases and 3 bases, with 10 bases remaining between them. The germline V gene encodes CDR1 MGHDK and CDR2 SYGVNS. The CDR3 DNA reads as TGTGCCAGCAGTTTAGGTGAGCACACTGAAGCTTTCTTT. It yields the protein CASSLGEHTEAFF.

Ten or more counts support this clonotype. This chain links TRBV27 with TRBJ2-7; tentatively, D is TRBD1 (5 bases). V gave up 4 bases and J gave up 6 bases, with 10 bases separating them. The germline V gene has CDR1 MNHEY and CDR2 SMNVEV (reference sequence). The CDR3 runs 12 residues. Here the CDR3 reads CASSYPRGEQYF. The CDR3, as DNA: TGTGCCAGCAGTTACCCTAGGGGCGAGCAGTACTTC.

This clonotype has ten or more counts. The CDR3 spells CSARVKSSYEQYF. In nucleotides, the CDR3 is TGCAGTGCTAGGGTAAAGAGCTCCTACGAGCAGTACTTC. The rearrangement joins TRBV20-1 to TRBJ2-7; D is unclear. The CDR3 has 13 amino acids. Per germline, CDR1 DFQATT and CDR2 SNEGSKA (reference sequence). Trimming pared 3 bases from V and 0 bases from J, leaving 9 bases between.

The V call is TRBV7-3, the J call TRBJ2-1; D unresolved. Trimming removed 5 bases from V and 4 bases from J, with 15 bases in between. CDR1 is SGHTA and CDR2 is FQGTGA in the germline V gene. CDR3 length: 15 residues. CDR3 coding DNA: TGTGCCAGCAGCCTATCCCCCCTTTTTTACAATGAGCAGTTCTTC. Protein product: CASSLSPLFYNEQFF.

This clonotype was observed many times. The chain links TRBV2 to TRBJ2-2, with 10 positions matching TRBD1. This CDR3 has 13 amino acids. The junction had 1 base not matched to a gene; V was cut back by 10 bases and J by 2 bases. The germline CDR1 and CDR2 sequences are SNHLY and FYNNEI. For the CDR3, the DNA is TGTGCCACGACAGGGGGCAACACCGGGGAGCTGTTTTTT. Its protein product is CATTGGNTGELFF.

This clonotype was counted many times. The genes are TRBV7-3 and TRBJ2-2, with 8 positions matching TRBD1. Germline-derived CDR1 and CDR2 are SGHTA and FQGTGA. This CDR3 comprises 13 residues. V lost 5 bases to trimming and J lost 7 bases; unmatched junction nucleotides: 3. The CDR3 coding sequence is TGTGCCAGCAGCATGACAGGGGTCGGGGAGCTGTTTTTT. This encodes CASSMTGVGELFF.

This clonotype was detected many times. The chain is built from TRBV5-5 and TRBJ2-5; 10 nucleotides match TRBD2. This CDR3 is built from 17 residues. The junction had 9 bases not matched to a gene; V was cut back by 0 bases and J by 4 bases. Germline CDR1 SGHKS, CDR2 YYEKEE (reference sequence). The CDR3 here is CASSLAGSGRIIETQYF. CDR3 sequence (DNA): TGTGCCAGCAGCTTGGCCGGTAGCGGGAGGATCATAGAGACCCAGTACTTC.

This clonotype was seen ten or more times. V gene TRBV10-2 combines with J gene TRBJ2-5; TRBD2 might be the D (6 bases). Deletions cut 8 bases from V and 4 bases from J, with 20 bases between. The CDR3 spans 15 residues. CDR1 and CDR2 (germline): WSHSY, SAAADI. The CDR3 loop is CASAGPTTAVETQYF. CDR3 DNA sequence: TGCGCCAGCGCGGGACCTACGACGGCGGTAGAGACCCAGTACTTC.

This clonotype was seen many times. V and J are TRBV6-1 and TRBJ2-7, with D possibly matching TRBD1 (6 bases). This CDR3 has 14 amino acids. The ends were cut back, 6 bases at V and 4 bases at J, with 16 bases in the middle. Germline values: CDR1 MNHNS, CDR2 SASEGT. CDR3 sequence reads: CASSTGHGQYEQYF. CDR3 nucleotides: TGTGCCAGCAGCACGGGACACGGGCAATACGAGCAGTACTTC.

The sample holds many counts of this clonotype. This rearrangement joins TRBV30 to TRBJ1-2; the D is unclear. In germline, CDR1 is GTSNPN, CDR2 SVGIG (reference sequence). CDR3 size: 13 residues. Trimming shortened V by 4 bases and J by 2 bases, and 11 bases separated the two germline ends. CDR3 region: CAWTRVLNYGYTF. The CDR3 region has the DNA TGTGCCTGGACAAGGGTCCTGAACTATGGCTACACCTTC.

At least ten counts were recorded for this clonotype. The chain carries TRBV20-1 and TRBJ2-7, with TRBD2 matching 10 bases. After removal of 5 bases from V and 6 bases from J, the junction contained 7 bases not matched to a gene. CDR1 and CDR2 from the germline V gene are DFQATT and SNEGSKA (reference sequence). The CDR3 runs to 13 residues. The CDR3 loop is CSAGKAGGPEQYF. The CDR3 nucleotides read TGCAGTGCTGGTAAAGCGGGAGGGCCCGAGCAGTACTTC.

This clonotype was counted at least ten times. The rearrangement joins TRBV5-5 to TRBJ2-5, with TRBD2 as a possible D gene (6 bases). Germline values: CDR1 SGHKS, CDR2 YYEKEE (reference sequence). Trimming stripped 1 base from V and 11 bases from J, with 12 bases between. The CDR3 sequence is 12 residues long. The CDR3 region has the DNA TGTGCCAGCAGCTTGTCATCGGGGACTCAGTACTTC. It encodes CASSLSSGTQYF.

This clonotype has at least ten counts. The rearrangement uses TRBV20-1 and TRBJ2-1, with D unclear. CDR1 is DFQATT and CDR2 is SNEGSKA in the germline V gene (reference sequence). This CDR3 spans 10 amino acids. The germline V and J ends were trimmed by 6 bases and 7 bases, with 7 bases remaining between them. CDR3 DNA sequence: TGCAGTGCAAACATAAATGAGCAGTTCTTC. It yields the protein CSANINEQFF.

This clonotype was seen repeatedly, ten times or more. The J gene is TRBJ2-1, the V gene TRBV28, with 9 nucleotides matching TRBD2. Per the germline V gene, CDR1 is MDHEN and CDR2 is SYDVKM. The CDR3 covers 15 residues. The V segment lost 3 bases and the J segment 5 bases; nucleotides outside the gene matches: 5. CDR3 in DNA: TGTGCCAGCAGTTTCGGACTAGCGCTAAACAATGAGCAGTTCTTC. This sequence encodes CASSFGLALNNEQFF.

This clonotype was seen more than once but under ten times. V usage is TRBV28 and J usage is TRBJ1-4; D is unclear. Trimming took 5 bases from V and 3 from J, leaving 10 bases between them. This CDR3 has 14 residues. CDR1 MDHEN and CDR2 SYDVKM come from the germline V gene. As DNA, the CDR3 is TGTGCCAGCAGTCCGTTAGGGCCTAATGAAAAACTGTTTTTT. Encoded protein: CASSPLGPNEKLFF.

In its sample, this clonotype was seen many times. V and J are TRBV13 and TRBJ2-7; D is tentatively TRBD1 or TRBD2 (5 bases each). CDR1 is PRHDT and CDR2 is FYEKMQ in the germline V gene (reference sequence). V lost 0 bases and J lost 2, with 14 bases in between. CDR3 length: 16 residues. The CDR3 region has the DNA TGTGCCAGCAGCTTAGGCCCCGGGGCCCACCCCTACGAGCAGTACTTC. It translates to CASSLGPGAHPYEQYF.

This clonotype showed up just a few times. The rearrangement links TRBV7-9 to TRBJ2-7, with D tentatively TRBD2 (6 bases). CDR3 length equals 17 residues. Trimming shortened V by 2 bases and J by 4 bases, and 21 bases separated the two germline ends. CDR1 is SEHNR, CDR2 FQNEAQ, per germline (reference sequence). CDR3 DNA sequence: TGTGCCAGCAGCTTAAGGGTGGGGACGGGAGCGCGATACGAGCAGTACTTC. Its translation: CASSLRVGTGARYEQYF.

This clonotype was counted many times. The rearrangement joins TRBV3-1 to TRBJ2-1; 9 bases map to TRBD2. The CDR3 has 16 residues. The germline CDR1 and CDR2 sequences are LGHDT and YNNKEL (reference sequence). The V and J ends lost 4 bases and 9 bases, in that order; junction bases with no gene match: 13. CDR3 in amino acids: CASSRRAPSGKGEQFF. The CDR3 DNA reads TGTGCCAGCAGCCGCCGTGCCCCTAGCGGGAAGGGTGAGCAGTTCTTC.

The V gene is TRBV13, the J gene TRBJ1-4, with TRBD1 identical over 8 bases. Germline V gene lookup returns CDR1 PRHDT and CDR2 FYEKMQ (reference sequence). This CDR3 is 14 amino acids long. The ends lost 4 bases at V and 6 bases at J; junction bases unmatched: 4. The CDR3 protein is CASSSGTGYEKLFF. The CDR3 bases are TGTGCCAGCAGCTCCGGGACAGGCTATGAAAAACTGTTTTTT.

The DNA for the CDR3 is TGCGCCAGCAGCTTGGTTGGACAGGAGCCCTACGAGCAGTACTTC. Protein sequence: CASSLVGQEPYEQYF. This chain uses TRBV5-1 with TRBJ2-7, with 7 bases matching TRBD1. Germline V lookup: CDR1 SGHRS, CDR2 YFSETQ. V was pared by 0 bases and J by 2 bases, with 5 bases of the junction left unmatched. The CDR3 sequence is 15 residues long.

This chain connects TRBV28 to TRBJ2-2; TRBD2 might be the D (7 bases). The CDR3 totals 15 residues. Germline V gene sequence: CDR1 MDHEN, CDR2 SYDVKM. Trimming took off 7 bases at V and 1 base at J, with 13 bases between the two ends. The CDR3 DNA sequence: TGTGCCAGCAATGGAGGGGGGGAGAACACCGGGGAGCTGTTTTTT. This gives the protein CASNGGGENTGELFF.

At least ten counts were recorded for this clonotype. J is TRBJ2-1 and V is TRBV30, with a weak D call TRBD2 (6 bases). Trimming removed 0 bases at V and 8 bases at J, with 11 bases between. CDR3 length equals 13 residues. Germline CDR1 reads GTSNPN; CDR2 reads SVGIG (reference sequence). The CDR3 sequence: CAWSVWGLHEQFF. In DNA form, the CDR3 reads TGTGCCTGGAGTGTATGGGGACTCCATGAGCAGTTCTTC.

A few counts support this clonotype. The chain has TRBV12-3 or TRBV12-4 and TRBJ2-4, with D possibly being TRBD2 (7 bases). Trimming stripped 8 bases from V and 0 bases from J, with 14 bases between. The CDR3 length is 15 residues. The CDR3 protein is CASSRGGAAKNIQYF. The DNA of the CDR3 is TGTGCCAGCTCTAGGGGGGGGGCAGCCAAAAACATTCAGTACTTC.